Presented here are 30 T cell receptor beta chains from one specimen sequenced in a study of OX40 agonist ivuxolimab in advanced cancers. Library preparation employed the immunoSEQ multiplex PCR assay. Sourced from immuneACCESS, this table was stored by TCRdb with only in-frame sequences that have V and J called. A share of the clones is absent; for the studies checked, an unresolved V gene accounts for under half, and the remainder has no known explanation. Present in this sample are just over 95,000 clones, 90% of which were seen just once. Roughly 0.17% of the sample is held by the ten biggest clonotypes. Sequencing was performed on CD4+ or CD8+ T cells sorted from blood, taken in a trial of the OX40 agonist ivuxolimab. Receptor source: an adult with an advanced solid tumor such as melanoma, head and neck, liver or kidney cancer.

This clone turned up a few times. V is TRBV6-5 and J is TRBJ1-5; a possible D gene is TRBD1 (5 bases). V was pared by 4 bases and J by 4 bases, with 11 bases between. Germline V gene data show CDR1 as MNHEY and CDR2 as SVGAGI. CDR3 size: 14 residues. Here the CDR3 DNA reads TGTGCCAGCAGTTCCCTACGGGGGAATCAGCCCCAGCATTTT. Its protein is CASSSLRGNQPQHF.

The V call is TRBV7-8, the J call TRBJ2-1; 7 positions match TRBD2. J was trimmed by 7 bases and V by 4 bases; bases with no gene match: 10. The germline gives CDR1 SGHVS, CDR2 FQNEAQ. This CDR3 is 15 amino acids long. CDR3 nucleotides: TGTGCCAGCAGCTCGGCTAGCGGAACTCAGAATGAGCAGTTCTTC. This translates into CASSSASGTQNEQFF.

V is TRBV13 and J is TRBJ2-3, with 13 positions matching TRBD2. The J segment lost 3 bases and the V segment lost 5 bases, leaving 8 bases of the junction unmatched. CDR1 PRHDT and CDR2 FYEKMQ come from the germline V gene (reference sequence). This CDR3 comprises 17 residues. The CDR3 here is CASSRGLAGRGTDTQYF. As DNA, the CDR3 is TGTGCCAGCAGCAGGGGACTAGCGGGAAGGGGGACAGATACGCAGTATTTT.

V and J are TRBV7-2 and TRBJ1-5; tentatively, D is TRBD1 (5 bases). CDR1 SGHTA and CDR2 FQGNSA come from the germline V gene. Trimming stripped 5 bases from V and 4 bases from J, with 9 bases between. The CDR3 is made up of 13 amino acids. The CDR3 DNA sequence: TGTGCCAGCAGCCAACAGGAAAATCAGCCCCAGCATTTT. Amino acid sequence: CASSQQENQPQHF.

The gene calls are TRBV6-6 and TRBJ1-2; D call uncertain. This CDR3 comprises 14 residues. V was cut by 7 bases and J by 0 bases, with 12 bases left in between. Germline V gene data show CDR1 as MNHNY and CDR2 as SVGAGI (reference sequence). CDR3 in DNA: TGTGCCAGCAACCAGGAAAGAGCTAACTATGGCTACACCTTC. It encodes CASNQERANYGYTF.

To note about this clone: This specimen includes other DNA sequences encoding the same CDR3. V gene TRBV5-1 combines with J gene TRBJ2-1; D may be TRBD2 (6 bases). The germline V gene encodes CDR1 SGHRS and CDR2 YFSETQ. The CDR3 is made up of 15 amino acids. V lost 4 bases and J 0 bases, leaving 11 bases between the germline ends. The CDR3 coding sequence is TGCGCCAGCAGCCGGGACTCTAGCTCCTACAATGAGCAGTTCTTC. Its protein is CASSRDSSSYNEQFF.

This clone was observed a single time. The V call is TRBV30, the J call TRBJ1-2; TRBD1 matches at 8 bases. V shed 8 bases, J shed 3 bases, and the junction held 5 bases outside the gene matches. Germline CDR1 is GTSNPN and CDR2 is SVGIG (reference sequence). The CDR3 contains 12 residues. DNA of the CDR3: TGTGCCCTGGACAGGGAGGACTATGGCTACACCTTC. It yields the protein CALDREDYGYTF.

This clone is a singleton in its sample. The chain combines TRBV5-1 with TRBJ2-7; D is undetermined. CDR3 size: 12 residues. Trimming shortened V by 1 base and J by 6 bases, and 8 bases separated the two germline ends. The germline V gene encodes CDR1 SGHRS and CDR2 YFSETQ. The CDR3 nucleotides are TGCGCCAGCAGCTTGTGGTCAGGCGAGCAGTACTTC. Translation gives CASSLWSGEQYF.

This chain uses TRBV10-1 with TRBJ2-7, with D maybe TRBD2 (6 bases). Germline V gene sequence: CDR1 WNHNN, CDR2 SYGVQD (reference sequence). This CDR3 spans 12 amino acids. V dropped 4 bases and J dropped 6 bases, with 10 bases sitting between them. CDR3 DNA: TGCGCCAGCAGTGCGACTAGTTTCGAGCAGTACTTC. Translating gives CASSATSFEQYF.

The genes are TRBV30 and TRBJ1-4; D ambiguous. Per germline, CDR1 GTSNPN and CDR2 SVGIG (reference sequence). The V end lost 0 bases, the J end lost 3 bases, and 8 bases lay between the germline ends. The CDR3 spans 14 residues. DNA of the CDR3: TGTGCCTGGAGTGTCACCGGGGCTAATGAAAAACTGTTTTTT. Its translation: CAWSVTGANEKLFF.

V and J are TRBV2 and TRBJ1-5; no firm D call. Germline V CDR1 and CDR2: SNHLY, FYNNEI. The CDR3 has 14 amino acids. The ends were cut back, 8 bases at V and 7 bases at J, with 18 bases in the middle. This CDR3 is CASAVRREGQPQHF. DNA for the CDR3: TGTGCCAGCGCAGTTAGGAGGGAAGGACAGCCCCAGCATTTT.

The rearrangement links TRBV11-2 to TRBJ1-3; 7 nucleotides match TRBD1. Germline V CDR1 and CDR2: SGHAT, FQNNGV. V shed 5 bases, J shed 15 bases, and the junction held 7 bases outside the gene matches. The CDR3 runs to 11 residues. The CDR3, as DNA: TGTGCCAGCAGCCCCGGGACAGCGGGATATTTT. Amino acid sequence: CASSPGTAGYF.

The V call is TRBV5-1, the J call TRBJ1-3; D gene uncertain. This CDR3 contains 17 residues. CDR1 is SGHRS, CDR2 YFSETQ, per germline. V gave up 0 bases and J gave up 4 bases, with 17 bases separating them. The CDR3 DNA reads as TGCGCCAGCAGCTTGGAAGGTAGCCAGTTGGCCGGAAACACCATATATTTT. Its translation: CASSLEGSQLAGNTIYF.

The chain links TRBV10-3 to TRBJ2-2; 9 nucleotides line up with TRBD1. V dropped 2 bases and J dropped 4; count of bases not matched to a gene: 11. The germline V gene has CDR1 ENHRY and CDR2 SYGVKD. This CDR3 is built from 18 residues. CDR3 DNA sequence: TGTGCCATCAGTGAGGGGAGGTGGGACAGGGATTCCACCGGGGAGCTGTTTTTT. Its translation is CAISEGRWDRDSTGELFF.

Note on this clone: An end of the junction differs from the germline gene, which may be a read error. The chain uses TRBV5-4 and TRBJ1-2; TRBD1 is a possible D gene (5 bases). The germline V gene has CDR1 SGHNT and CDR2 YYREEE (reference sequence). The CDR3 contains 12 residues. The CDR3 bases are TGTGCCAGCAGCTACCCCGGGGCCTCGGACTTATTC. It codes for CASSYPGASDLF.

The chain couples TRBV7-9 to TRBJ2-1; the match to TRBD1 covers 8 bases. The CDR3 has 16 residues. Germline V lookup: CDR1 SEHNR, CDR2 FQNEAQ (reference sequence). V lost 4 bases to trimming and J lost 9 bases; unmatched junction nucleotides: 14. The CDR3 loop is CASSSEDRVVRAEQFF. DNA for the CDR3: TGTGCCAGCAGCTCCGAGGACAGGGTTGTAAGGGCTGAGCAGTTCTTC.

The chain links TRBV5-1 to TRBJ1-5, with D possibly being TRBD1 (5 bases). Germline loops: CDR1 SGHRS, CDR2 YFSETQ. The CDR3 extends over 15 amino acids. Deletions cut 0 bases from V and 7 bases from J, with 14 bases between. The CDR3 spells CASSLAAGLGQPQHF. As DNA, the CDR3 is TGCGCCAGCAGCTTGGCCGCAGGGTTGGGACAGCCCCAGCATTTT.

The rearrangement links TRBV4-1 to TRBJ2-1, with 7 nucleotides matching TRBD2. Trimming cost V 1 base and J 4 bases; bases outside gene matches: 13. Germline CDR1 reads MGHRA; CDR2 reads YSYEKL. The CDR3 is 18 residues long. Written as DNA, the CDR3 is TGCGCCAGCAGCCAAGTCGGGAGGATAGCGGAACATTACAATGAGCAGTTCTTC. Its translation: CASSQVGRIAEHYNEQFF.

The chain joins TRBV19 to TRBJ2-7; 9 positions match TRBD1. CDR3 length: 14 amino acids. V lost 7 bases and J lost 1; bases outside the gene matches: 5. In germline, CDR1 is LNHDA, CDR2 SQIVND (reference sequence). CDR3 sequence: CASTGTGQSYEQYF. CDR3 nucleotide sequence: TGTGCCAGTACCGGGACAGGGCAATCCTACGAGCAGTACTTC.

J is TRBJ2-2 and V is TRBV29-1; no reliable D call. CDR1 and CDR2 from the germline V gene are SQVTM and ANQGSEA. V was clipped by 5 bases and J by 5 bases, with 12 bases between them. The length of the CDR3 is 13 residues. CDR3 nucleotides: TGCAGCGTTTCCCTCAGTTGGACCGGGGAGCTGTTTTTT. Its translation is CSVSLSWTGELFF.

The V call is TRBV7-3, the J call TRBJ2-1; D not certain. V was shortened by 2 bases and J by 4 bases, with 12 bases between the two germline ends. CDR1 and CDR2 from the germline V gene are SGHTA and FQGTGA. The CDR3 consists of 15 residues. The CDR3 DNA is TGTGCCAGCAGCTTAGTTCCGATGGGATACAATGAGCAGTTCTTC. Encoded protein: CASSLVPMGYNEQFF. Full variable domain (remainder filled in from reference TRBV7-3 and TRBJ2-1): GAGVSQTPSNKVTEKGKYVELRCDPISGHTALYWYRQSLGQGPEFLIYFQGTGAADDSGLPNDRFFAVRPEGSVSTLKIQRTERGDSAVYLCASSLVPMGYNEQFFGPGTRLTVL.

J is TRBJ2-2 and V is TRBV2; possible D gene TRBD2, 5 bases. V was trimmed by 8 bases and J by 0 bases, leaving 10 bases between them. Per germline, CDR1 SNHLY and CDR2 FYNNEI. The CDR3 has 14 amino acids. The CDR3 is CASLRATNTGELFF. The CDR3 bases are TGTGCCAGCCTGCGGGCTACGAACACCGGGGAGCTGTTTTTT.

The V and J genes are TRBV2 and TRBJ2-5; 7 bases align to TRBD1. J gave up 3 bases and V 6 bases, and 10 bases lay outside the gene matches. The germline gives CDR1 SNHLY, CDR2 FYNNEI. The CDR3 is made up of 15 amino acids. CDR3 amino acids: CASREQGIAKETQYF. The CDR3 DNA sequence: TGTGCCAGCAGGGAACAGGGGATCGCCAAAGAGACCCAGTACTTC.

The rearrangement joins TRBV5-1 to TRBJ2-3, with D possibly being TRBD1 (6 bases). V was trimmed by 0 bases and J by 3 bases, leaving 11 bases between them. Germline V gives CDR1 SGHRS, CDR2 YFSETQ. The length of the CDR3 is 15 residues. The CDR3 protein is CASSLDRVWTDTQYF. DNA of the CDR3: TGCGCCAGCAGCTTGGACAGGGTATGGACAGATACGCAGTATTTT.

The chain employs TRBV7-9 and TRBJ1-4, with D unresolved. The CDR3 contains 15 residues. CDR1 is SEHNR and CDR2 is FQNEAQ in the germline V gene (reference sequence). Trimming pared 5 bases from V and 0 bases from J, leaving 10 bases between. In nucleotides, the CDR3 is TGTGCCAGCAGCAGTGCACGGGCAACTAATGAAAAACTGTTTTTT. Translated: CASSSARATNEKLFF.

The CDR3 loop reads CASSQDLSGQSYQPQHF. The DNA for the CDR3 is TGCGCCAGCAGCCAAGATCTATCGGGACAGTCATATCAGCCCCAGCATTTT. The V call is TRBV4-1, the J call TRBJ1-5; 7 bases match TRBD1. Looked up from germline, CDR1 is MGHRA and CDR2 is YSYEKL. Trimming took 0 bases from V and 5 from J; bases not matched to a gene: 10. The CDR3 has 17 amino acids.

The V gene is TRBV11-2, the J gene TRBJ1-4; 7 bases are shared with TRBD1. CDR3 length: 15 amino acids. Germline V CDR1 and CDR2: SGHAT, FQNNGV. V lost 2 bases and J lost 5; bases outside the gene matches: 5. The DNA for the CDR3 is TGTGCCAGCAGCTTATCCGGGACAGCAAATGAAAAACTGTTTTTT. Translating gives CASSLSGTANEKLFF.

The chain's CDR3 is CASSLFSSGSSYEQYF. The DNA of the CDR3 is TGTGCCAGCAGTTTATTTAGTAGCGGGAGTTCTTACGAGCAGTACTTC. The rearrangement uses TRBV28 and TRBJ2-7, with TRBD2 matching 9 bases. This CDR3 has 16 amino acids. The junction had 8 bases not matched to a gene; V was cut back by 1 base and J by 4 bases. Germline V lookup: CDR1 MDHEN, CDR2 SYDVKM.

V gene TRBV7-9 combines with J gene TRBJ1-2; D perhaps matches TRBD1 (5 bases). Germline V CDR1 and CDR2: SEHNR, FQNEAQ (reference sequence). The CDR3 sequence is 13 residues long. Trimming shortened V by 6 bases and J by 3 bases, and 11 bases separated the two germline ends. For the CDR3, the DNA is TGTGCCAGCAGTTCATGGGGGGACTATGGCTACACCTTC. Amino acids: CASSSWGDYGYTF.

The rearrangement uses TRBV19 and TRBJ2-7; no clear D gene. Germline values: CDR1 LNHDA, CDR2 SQIVND (reference sequence). Trimming stripped 2 bases from V and 7 bases from J, with 12 bases between. The CDR3 loop spans 13 amino acids. The CDR3 coding sequence is TGTGCCAGTAGTATACTGCCGTCGAGTGAGCAGTACTTC. It translates to CASSILPSSEQYF.